This passage covers 23 T cell receptor beta chains from one sample sequenced in a study of CD8 T cells in Susac syndrome. Reverse transcription of about 0.5 to 1 ug RNA used random hexamers. TCRdb reprocessed the immunoSEQ multiplex PCR reads with MiXCR, giving one entry per CDR3 protein. The sample has about 120,000 distinct CDR3 sequences, 96% seen once; the top ten hold 0.13% to 0.15%. Sequencing was performed on CD4+ T cells from PBMCs. The source is a human donor with Susac syndrome.

J is TRBJ1-2 and V is TRBV18; no firm D call. V was cut by 4 bases and J by 6 bases, with 9 bases left in between. CDR1 KGHSH and CDR2 LQKENI come from the germline V gene. This CDR3 comprises 12 residues. CDR3 in amino acids: CASSLGLDGYTF. As DNA, the CDR3 is TGTGCCAGCTCACTCGGACTGGATGGCTACACCTTC. The whole variable domain, remainder taken from reference TRBV18 and TRBJ1-2, is NAGVMQNPRHLVRRRGQEARLRCSPMKGHSHVYWYRQLPEEGLKFMVYLQKENIIDESGMPKERFSAEFPKEGPSILRIQQVVRGDSAAYFCASSLGLDGYTFGSGTRLTVV.

This chain connects TRBV30 to TRBJ1-2; tentatively, D is TRBD1 (6 bases). CDR3 length: 13 residues. Between the trimmed V and J ends, which lost 3 bases and 2 bases, there was a span of 10 bases. Germline CDR1 and CDR2: GTSNPN and SVGIG (reference sequence). The CDR3 region has the DNA TGTGCCTGGAGACGGACAGAGAACTATGGCTACACCTTC. Amino acid sequence: CAWRRTENYGYTF.

The V gene is TRBV7-2, the J gene TRBJ1-1, with D uncertain. Germline V lookup: CDR1 SGHTA, CDR2 FQGNSA. The length of the CDR3 is 13 residues. V gave up 1 base and J gave up 7 bases, with 10 bases separating them. The CDR3 nucleotides are TGTGCCAGCAGCTTAGTGAGGGCAGGTGAAGCTTTCTTT. It is translated as CASSLVRAGEAFF.

The chain joins TRBV3-1 to TRBJ2-3; tentatively, D is TRBD2 (6 bases). Per germline, CDR1 LGHDT and CDR2 YNNKEL (reference sequence). The V end was cut by 4 bases, the J end by 5 bases, with 13 bases between. The CDR3 contains 14 residues. This chain's CDR3 is CASSLQRELDTQYF. In DNA form, the CDR3 reads TGTGCCAGCAGCCTCCAACGGGAGTTAGATACGCAGTATTTT.

The chain uses TRBV19 and TRBJ2-1; 15 positions match TRBD2. The germline V gene has CDR1 LNHDA and CDR2 SQIVND (reference sequence). The CDR3 extends over 18 amino acids. V was pared by 5 bases and J by 6 bases, with 11 bases of the junction left unmatched. CDR3 loop: CASSETGTSGRLSNEQFF. The DNA of the CDR3 is TGTGCCAGTAGTGAGACCGGGACTAGCGGGAGGCTGTCCAATGAGCAGTTCTTC.

CDR3 nucleotide sequence: TGTGCCTGGAGAATAGCGGGAGACACCGGGGAGCTGTTTTTT. This sequence encodes CAWRIAGDTGELFF. The chain employs TRBV30 and TRBJ2-2, with 9 nucleotides matching TRBD2. Germline lookup yields CDR1 GTSNPN and CDR2 SVGIG (reference sequence). This CDR3 region has 14 residues. Unmatched junction bases numbered 2, after V lost 3 bases and J lost 3 bases.

In the case of this clonotype: One junction end disagrees with the germline gene, perhaps due to a read error. This chain uses TRBV2 with TRBJ1-4; tentative D call: TRBD1 (5 bases). The CDR3 loop spans 12 amino acids. Germline lookup yields CDR1 SNHLY and CDR2 FYNNEI. DNA of the CDR3: TGTGCCAGCAGTGACCAAATGGGACGATGGGCATTT. It codes for CASSDQMGRWAF.

The rearrangement uses TRBV5-1 and TRBJ2-7, with no clear D. Germline V gives CDR1 SGHRS, CDR2 YFSETQ. The CDR3 consists of 15 residues. V dropped 6 bases and J dropped 2 bases, with 18 bases sitting between them. The CDR3 sequence is CASIEFPERPYEQYF. The CDR3 DNA sequence: TGCGCCAGCATCGAGTTCCCGGAACGGCCCTACGAGCAGTACTTC.

This clonotype was observed a single time. This rearrangement joins TRBV29-1 to TRBJ2-1, with a possible D match to TRBD2 (5 bases). Trimming took off 4 bases at V and 0 bases at J, with 10 bases between the two ends. Germline V gene lookup returns CDR1 SQVTM and CDR2 ANQGSEA. The CDR3 has 14 residues. The CDR3 protein is CSVARDSSYNEQFF. The CDR3 bases are TGCAGCGTTGCTCGGGATAGCTCCTACAATGAGCAGTTCTTC.

The CDR3 coding sequence is TGTGCCAGCAGTTGGTCCTCGGGACAGGGGCAAGAGACCCAGTACTTC. Protein: CASSWSSGQGQETQYF. The genes are TRBV27 and TRBJ2-5; 10 nucleotides match TRBD1. The ends lost 4 bases at V and 2 bases at J; junction bases unmatched: 7. CDR1 and CDR2 (germline): MNHEY, SMNVEV (reference sequence). The CDR3 consists of 16 residues.

The chain combines TRBV15 with TRBJ2-2, with D unresolved. This CDR3 is built from 13 residues. Looked up from germline, CDR1 is LNHNV and CDR2 is YYDKDF (reference sequence). V was pared by 0 bases and J by 6 bases, with 5 bases between. The CDR3 is CATSREFPGELFF. Written as DNA, the CDR3 is TGTGCCACCAGCAGAGAATTCCCCGGGGAGCTGTTTTTT.

J is TRBJ1-5 and V is TRBV14; D is unclear. The CDR3 covers 13 residues. The germline CDR1 and CDR2 sequences are SGHDN and FVKESK. V was shortened by 5 bases and J by 0 bases, with 5 bases between the two germline ends. CDR3 loop: CASSKDSNQPQHF. The DNA for the CDR3 is TGTGCCAGCAGCAAGGATAGCAATCAGCCCCAGCATTTT.

This clonotype was seen once. The genes are TRBV29-1 and TRBJ1-2; the match to TRBD1 covers 10 bases. V was pared by 6 bases and J by 3 bases, with 7 bases of the junction left unmatched. The length of the CDR3 is 14 residues. Germline loops: CDR1 SQVTM, CDR2 ANQGSEA. Here the CDR3 reads CSVGQGVLDYGYTF. In DNA, the CDR3 is TGCAGCGTCGGACAGGGGGTATTAGACTATGGCTACACCTTC.

This rearrangement joins TRBV5-6 to TRBJ1-2, with 7 bases that match TRBD1. Germline loops: CDR1 SGHDT, CDR2 YYEEEE. CDR3 size: 14 residues. V lost 3 bases, J lost 6 bases, and 8 bases stayed unmatched. Written as DNA, the CDR3 is TGTGCCAGCAGCTGGGACAGAGCGATCGATGGCTACACCTTC. Its translation is CASSWDRAIDGYTF.

The chain is built from TRBV20-1 and TRBJ1-2, with D unresolved. The CDR3 is 12 amino acids. Trimming stripped 6 bases from V and 3 bases from J, with 11 bases between. Germline lookup yields CDR1 DFQATT and CDR2 SNEGSKA (reference sequence). CDR3 coding DNA: TGCAGTGCCCCGGTCCGGGACTATGGCTACACCTTC. It codes for CSAPVRDYGYTF.

This chain uses TRBV30 with TRBJ2-7; TRBD1 is a possible D gene (6 bases). CDR1 and CDR2 (germline): GTSNPN, SVGIG (reference sequence). Trimming shortened V by 2 bases and J by 1 base, and 12 bases separated the two germline ends. CDR3 length equals 14 residues. The CDR3 DNA is TGTGCCTGGAGTCAGGGGAGAGGGTCCTACGAGCAGTACTTC. It yields the protein CAWSQGRGSYEQYF.

The chain has TRBV20-1 and TRBJ2-3; unclear D gene. The CDR3 runs 12 residues. V was cut by 5 bases and J by 2 bases, with 8 bases left in between. Germline-derived CDR1 and CDR2 are DFQATT and SNEGSKA (reference sequence). Here the CDR3 reads CSAQVNTDTQYF. The CDR3 DNA sequence: TGCAGTGCTCAGGTCAACACAGATACGCAGTATTTT.

The rearrangement links TRBV7-9 to TRBJ2-5; 9 nucleotides line up with TRBD2. The CDR3 is 13 amino acids. The J segment lost 5 bases and the V segment lost 3 bases, leaving 1 base of the junction unmatched. Germline-derived CDR1 and CDR2 are SEHNR and FQNEAQ (reference sequence). In DNA, the CDR3 is TGTGCCAGCAGCTTTAGCGGGAGTGAGACCCAGTACTTC. Encoded protein: CASSFSGSETQYF.

The chain is built from TRBV20-1 and TRBJ2-5; 8 nucleotides align to TRBD2. This CDR3 region has 14 residues. CDR1 is DFQATT, CDR2 SNEGSKA, per germline (reference sequence). V lost 5 bases to trimming and J lost 2 bases; unmatched junction nucleotides: 7. CDR3: CSAGLATKQETQYF. Written as DNA, the CDR3 is TGCAGTGCTGGACTAGCTACAAAACAAGAGACCCAGTACTTC.

The chain couples TRBV6-2 or TRBV6-3 to TRBJ2-1, with TRBD1 matching over 7 bases. The CDR3 runs to 17 residues. V shed 5 bases, J shed 0 bases, and the junction held 10 bases outside the gene matches. Germline CDR1 and CDR2: MNHEY and SVGEGT. The CDR3 reads CASSPLGQPSSYNEQFF. The CDR3 DNA reads as TGTGCCAGCAGTCCCCTGGGACAGCCGAGCTCCTACAATGAGCAGTTCTTC.

The chain carries TRBV29-1 and TRBJ2-5, with 10 positions matching TRBD1. Germline V gene data show CDR1 as SQVTM and CDR2 as ANQGSEA. The CDR3 covers 16 residues. V shed 0 bases and J 3 bases; nucleotides not matched to a gene: 7. The CDR3 sequence: CSVEDQPGTGEETQYF. The CDR3 DNA follows: TGCAGCGTTGAAGATCAACCCGGGACAGGGGAAGAGACCCAGTACTTC.

The chain couples TRBV29-1 to TRBJ2-7; maybe TRBD1 (5 bases). Germline V gene lookup returns CDR1 SQVTM and CDR2 ANQGSEA. The CDR3 contains 16 residues. The ends were cut back, 4 bases at V and 0 bases at J, with 19 bases in the middle. CDR3 amino acids: CSVASLYRPNSYEQYF. The CDR3 coding sequence is TGCAGCGTTGCTTCGTTGTACAGGCCGAACTCCTACGAGCAGTACTTC.

J is TRBJ2-7 and V is TRBV18, with D possibly called TRBD1 or TRBD2 (5 bases each). Trimming took 6 bases from V and 5 from J, leaving 17 bases between them. The CDR3 consists of 14 residues. Per germline, CDR1 KGHSH and CDR2 LQKENI. The CDR3 region is CASSPWGSDDEQYF. The CDR3 coding sequence is TGTGCCAGCTCCCCGTGGGGGAGTGATGACGAGCAGTACTTC. The full variable domain, completed using reference TRBV18 and TRBJ2-7, is NAGVMQNPRHLVRRRGQEARLRCSPMKGHSHVYWYRQLPEEGLKFMVYLQKENIIDESGMPKERFSAEFPKEGPSILRIQQVVRGDSAAYFCASSPWGSDDEQYFGPGTRLTVT.